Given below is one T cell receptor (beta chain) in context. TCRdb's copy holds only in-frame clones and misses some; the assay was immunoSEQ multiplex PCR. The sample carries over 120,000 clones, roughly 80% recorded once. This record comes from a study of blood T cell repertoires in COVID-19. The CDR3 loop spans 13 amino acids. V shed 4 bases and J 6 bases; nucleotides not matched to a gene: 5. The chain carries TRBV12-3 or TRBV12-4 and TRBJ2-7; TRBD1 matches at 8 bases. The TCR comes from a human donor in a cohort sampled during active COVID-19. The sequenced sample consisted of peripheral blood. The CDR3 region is CASSYQTGVEQYF. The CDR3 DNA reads TGTGCCAGCAGTTACCAGACAGGGGTCGAGCAGTACTTC.